The text below deals with one T cell receptor (beta chain). This clonotype was recorded at least ten times. Its antigen target is currently unknown. No much larger clonotype is one base removed from it; base qualities were not supplied. The sample's treatment or condition label is to be understood as: allogeneic hematopoietic cell transplantation with graft depleted of TCRalphabeta T cells and CD19 B cells. Transplant recipients were children who received TCRalphabeta/CD19-depleted allogeneic hematopoietic cell grafts. The method was PCR. The instrument was an Illumina HiSeq 2500. To normalize quantification of the TCRbeta repertoire, the TCR libraries were built with molecular barcoding that relied on unique molecular identifiers. TCRdb's own reprocessing of the public reads used fastp at Q25 and MiXCR and kept productive beta chains. Each CDR3 protein appears once, grouped with its most common genes and DNA. The sample table lists 200,000 or so distinct CDR3 sequences, about 6% of them with a count of one. The leading ten clones occupy roughly 4.5% of the sample.

The record originates from a study of T-cell reconstitution after alpha-beta-depleted transplantation in children (dated by TCRdb to 2016 to 2018). With regard to the full study: Using TCR repertoire profiling, the study followed T-cell immune reconstitution in a quantitative way in children after TCRalphabeta/CD19-depleted allogeneic hematopoietic cell transplantation. General conclusions and limits of the study: In some patients, the high TCRbeta diversity seen at day 60 was put down to recipient T cells and intrathymic progenitors that had survived conditioning. Hyperexpanded clone frequencies declined over subsequent months; after one year, T-cell counts and TCRbeta diversity were mostly attributed to newly produced T cells. Apparently early alphabetaT-cell count recovery about two months after transplant reportedly relied on only several hundred rapidly expanded clones derived from non-depleted graft cells.

V lost 0 bases and J lost 6 bases; the stretch between them is 11 bases long. Inclusive of the bounding cysteine and phenylalanine, the CDR3 is 15 residues long. Left in the record is the CDR3 DNA by itself, 45 bases read in frame from the first base. From the germline V gene (reference sequence), CDR1 is LNHNV and CDR2 is YYDKDF. The chain is made from TRBV15 and TRBJ2-2; confidence is insufficient to name the D gene. Specimen: PBMCs, collected before TCRalphabeta/CD19-depleted stem cell transplant. This sequence was found in a girl in the first two years of life with combined immunodeficiency, due to receive a stem cell transplant. CDR3 sequence: CATSRDRGKAGELFF. The DNA sequence is given as TGTGCCACCAGCAGAGATCGTGGGAAAGCCGGGGAGCTGTTTTTT.